The sequence of this TCR beta chain was determined in a study of Graves' ophthalmopathy and Graves' hyperthyroidism (dated by TCRdb to the late 2010s). General notes on the study: Hyperthyroidism was defined as stable when no progression to ophthalmopathy occurred within 18 months of follow-up. A discovery set of about a hundred patients (under 45 ophthalmopathy, just over 55 stable hyperthyroidism) was enrolled to explore V-J signatures distinguishing ophthalmopathy from hyperthyroidism. In total, approximately 140 blood samples were TCR-sequenced: 40 to 45 ophthalmopathy, some 80 hyperthyroidism and about 17 hyperthyroidism-to-ophthalmopathy patients. The study used TCR beta repertoire signatures to distinguish Graves' ophthalmopathy from Graves' hyperthyroidism and to predict progression to ophthalmopathy. Following sample collection, hyperthyroidism patients were given methimazole at a starting dose of 30 mg daily, and ophthalmopathy patients were given high-dose intravenous methylprednisolone. In five or six hyperthyroidism patients, T-cell repertoires of thyroid tissue and blood were compared. An independent validation cohort comprised some 19 hyperthyroidism patients and 15 to 17 patients who later progressed from hyperthyroidism to ophthalmopathy. Summary of the overall study and its limitations: In validation, the model predicted ophthalmopathy progression with 70.59% sensitivity and less than 80% specificity; more than ten predicted patients were CT-confirmed with GO in a median of 6.5 months. No statistical method was used to set the sample size in advance, and the investigators knew which group each participant was assigned to. Most expanded thyroid clonotypes with frequency above 0.001 were also detected in blood, suggesting blood repertoires may reflect the thyroid immune response. Ophthalmopathy was separated from stable hyperthyroidism by the 13-signature model with roughly 88% sensitivity and roughly 82% specificity in cross-validation and with 80%/75% in the test set.

Concerning this clonotype: The target of this receptor is not known. Within one base of it there is no much larger clone, and no base qualities were kept.

Looking up the germline V gene yields CDR1 MGHRA and CDR2 YSYEKL. The junction shows trimming of 1 base on V and 5 bases on J, and the gene matches do not reach 11 bases of it. Measured from the cysteine to the phenylalanine, the CDR3 is 16 residues long. Only the CDR3 DNA is retained, 48 bases long and in frame from the first base. For repertoire sequencing, the TCR beta CDR3 regions were amplified from RNA transcripts. The first round of RT-PCR was done with HTBI primers and the Qiagen OneStep RT-PCR kit, and was followed by a second round of multiplex PCR, then size selection and purification. Libraries were sequenced paired-end with 100 bp reads on an Illumina HiSeq2000. Turning to the authors' computational methods: SOAPnuke was used to process the reads, removing any read that contained adapters or uncalled bases, had a mean Phred below 15, or lacked an exact match to the constant primer or identifier. High-quality paired reads were merged with COPE v1.2.5. Clonotypes were defined as unique nucleotide sequences and were aligned to IMGT TRB V, D and J references using MiTCR v1.1. The analysis was limited to V-J combinations with a frequency above 0.0001, which together covered 99% to 99.2% of the repertoires. For each V-J combination, a TCR clonal expansion and chaos score was defined as F50 clonal expansion divided by the chaos observed in the TCRdist matrix. Features were reduced by Welch's t-statistics and random forest to about a dozen V-J combinations, which fed a naive Bayes classifier. The similarity between thyroid and blood repertoires was quantified using the Morisita-Horn index. TCRdb trimmed public reads at Q25 via fastp, called clones via MiXCR and kept in-frame beta chains. When rows share a CDR3 protein, they turn into one entry using the most common DNA and genes. In this record, the V and J calls reflect TCRdb's handling and not the investigators' own analysis. The sample table records more than 1,000,000 distinct CDR3 sequences; less than 45% of these occur just once. Jointly, the top ten make up 8.5% to 14% of the sample.

The hyperthyroidism patients were 18 to 65 years old and newly diagnosed, with a disease duration of less than 2 months. Anyone with other autoimmune diseases, uncontrolled infections, pregnancy or lactation was excluded from the study. Clinical symptoms, serum thyroxine, TRAb, thyroid ultrasound and orbital computed tomography formed the basis of the diagnosis. Trizol reagent was used to extract the total RNA, and its quality was then checked on an Agilent 2100 Bioanalyzer. This chain joins TRBV4-1 to TRBJ2-7; 7 bases in the junction line up with TRBD1. This TCR was sampled from an adult man with Graves' hyperthyroidism. Sequencing used peripheral blood or thyroid tissue (not recorded which). The CDR3 protein is CASSQVMAGGSHEQYF. The DNA sequence is as follows: TGCGCCAGCAGCCAAGTAATGGCAGGGGGATCCCACGAGCAGTACTTC.